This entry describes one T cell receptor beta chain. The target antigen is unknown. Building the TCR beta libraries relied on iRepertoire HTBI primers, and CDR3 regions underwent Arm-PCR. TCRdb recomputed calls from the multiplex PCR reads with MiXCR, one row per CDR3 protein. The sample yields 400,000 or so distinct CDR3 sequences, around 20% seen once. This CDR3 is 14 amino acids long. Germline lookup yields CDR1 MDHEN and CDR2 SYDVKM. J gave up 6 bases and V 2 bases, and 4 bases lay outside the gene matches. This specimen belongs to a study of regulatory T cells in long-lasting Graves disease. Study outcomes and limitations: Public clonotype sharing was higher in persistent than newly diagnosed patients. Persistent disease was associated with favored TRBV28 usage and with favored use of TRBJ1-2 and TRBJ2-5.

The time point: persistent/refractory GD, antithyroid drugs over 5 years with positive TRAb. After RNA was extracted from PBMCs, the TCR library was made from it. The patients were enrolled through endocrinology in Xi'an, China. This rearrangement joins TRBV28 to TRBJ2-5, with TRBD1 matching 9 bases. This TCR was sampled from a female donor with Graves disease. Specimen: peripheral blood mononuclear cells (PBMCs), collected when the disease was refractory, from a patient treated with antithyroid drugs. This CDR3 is CASSLTGGGKTQYF. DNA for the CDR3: TGTGCCAGCAGTTTAACAGGGGGCGGAAAGACCCAGTACTTC. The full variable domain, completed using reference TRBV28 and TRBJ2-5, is DVKVTQSSRYLVKRTGEKVFLECVQDMDHENMFWYRQDPGLGLRLIYFSYDVKMKEKGDIPEGYSVSREKKERFSLILESASTNQTSMYLCASSLTGGGKTQYFGPGTRLLVL.